These 20 T cell receptor beta chains came from one sample sequenced in a study of blood T cell repertoires in COVID-19. The data were produced by immunoSEQ multiplex PCR, yet TCRdb's version contains in-frame clones alone and is incomplete. The sample lists approximately 130,000 clones, around 88% occurring once. Material: peripheral blood. These receptors all come from a woman aged 50 to 60 who had recovered from COVID-19.

This clone was observed a single time. CDR3 sequence (DNA): TGTGCCAGCAGGTCTGTGACAGGGGCGCAGTATTTT. Amino acids: CASRSVTGAQYF. The chain links TRBV7-2 to TRBJ2-3, with 8 bases that match TRBD1. The CDR3 loop spans 12 amino acids. CDR1 SGHTA and CDR2 FQGNSA come from the germline V gene. The V and J ends lost 6 bases and 10 bases, in that order; junction bases with no gene match: 6.

The chain joins TRBV24-1 to TRBJ2-7; TRBD2 agrees at 7 bases. The CDR3 extends over 12 amino acids. J was trimmed by 5 bases and V by 7 bases; bases with no gene match: 4. The germline CDR1 and CDR2 sequences are KGHDR and SFDVKD. The CDR3 DNA sequence: TGTGCCACCAGGGGGAGCGGGGACGAGCAGTACTTC. It yields the protein CATRGSGDEQYF.

The J gene is TRBJ2-7, the V gene TRBV5-1; D not certain. Trimming cost V 1 base and J 0 bases, with 11 bases left between them. Germline V gene sequence: CDR1 SGHRS, CDR2 YFSETQ. The CDR3 is 15 amino acids. The CDR3 sequence: CASSLSAAASYEQYF. The CDR3 DNA reads as TGCGCCAGCAGCTTGAGCGCCGCAGCCTCCTACGAGCAGTACTTC. Together with reference TRBV5-1 and TRBJ2-7, the CDR3 gives the full variable domain: KAGVTQTPRYLIKTRGQQVTLSCSPISGHRSVSWYQQTPGQGLQFLFEYFSETQRNKGNFPGRFSGRQFSNSRSEMNVSTLELGDSALYLCASSLSAAASYEQYFGPGTRLTVT.

V gene TRBV19 combines with J gene TRBJ1-5, with 9 bases aligning to TRBD1. V lost 3 bases, J lost 4 bases, and 10 bases stayed unmatched. Germline-derived CDR1 and CDR2 are LNHDA and SQIVND (reference sequence). CDR3 length: 17 residues. The CDR3 reads CASSMREQGARNQPQHF. The CDR3 region has the DNA TGTGCCAGTAGTATGAGGGAACAGGGGGCGAGAAATCAGCCCCAGCATTTT.

This clone was seen more than once but under ten times. This chain uses TRBV18 with TRBJ2-6, with D perhaps TRBD2 (6 bases). Per the germline V gene, CDR1 is KGHSH and CDR2 is LQKENI. Trimming took 6 bases from V and 2 from J, leaving 14 bases between them. The CDR3 sequence is 16 residues long. The DNA for the CDR3 is TGTGCCAGCTCTCCGAGGGGAGGTGCTGGGGCCAACGTCCTGACTTTC. Amino acids: CASSPRGGAGANVLTF.

The chain combines TRBV7-2 with TRBJ2-2; D uncertain. V was trimmed by 11 bases and J by 1 base, leaving 14 bases between them. This CDR3 is built from 14 residues. Per germline, CDR1 SGHTA and CDR2 FQGNSA. The CDR3 loop reads CARSSLLNTGELFF. The CDR3 DNA follows: TGTGCCCGCTCCTCACTTTTGAACACCGGGGAGCTGTTTTTT.

This clone was observed a few times. CDR3 sequence (DNA): TGCAGCGTCTCCGGGACAGGGAACTACGAGCAGTACTTC. It is translated as CSVSGTGNYEQYF. V usage is TRBV29-1 and J usage is TRBJ2-7, with 9 nucleotides matching TRBD1. In germline, CDR1 is SQVTM, CDR2 ANQGSEA. The ends lost 6 bases at V and 3 bases at J; junction bases unmatched: 6. The CDR3 consists of 13 residues.

The rearrangement links TRBV9 to TRBJ1-4; possible D gene TRBD1, 5 bases. Germline CDR1 SGDLS, CDR2 YYNGEE. V was shortened by 0 bases and J by 4 bases, with 7 bases between the two germline ends. CDR3 length: 14 amino acids. The CDR3 region is CASSVAGGNEKLFF. The CDR3 region has the DNA TGTGCCAGCAGCGTAGCCGGGGGTAATGAAAAACTGTTTTTT.

The chain recombines TRBV6-5 with TRBJ1-4; 9 positions agree with TRBD1. Losses at the gene ends were 4 bases for V and 3 bases for J; bases not matched to a gene: 3. The CDR3 runs to 15 residues. The V gene's germline CDR1 is MNHEY and CDR2 SVGAGI. DNA of the CDR3: TGTGCCAGCAGTTCCCGACAGGGGGCTAATGAAAAACTGTTTTTT. Protein: CASSSRQGANEKLFF.

J is TRBJ2-7 and V is TRBV2; D is perhaps TRBD2 (6 bases). CDR1 and CDR2 (germline): SNHLY, FYNNEI. The ends were cut back, 8 bases at V and 3 bases at J, with 17 bases in the middle. CDR3 length equals 14 residues. The DNA of the CDR3 is TGTGCCAGCGGCGGAAGACTAGTTGTCTACGAGCAGTACTTC. Encoded protein: CASGGRLVVYEQYF.

This rearrangement joins TRBV4-1 to TRBJ1-6, with D tentatively TRBD1 (5 bases). CDR1 MGHRA and CDR2 YSYEKL come from the germline V gene. Trimming stripped 1 base from V and 10 bases from J, with 17 bases between. CDR3 length: 16 amino acids. The CDR3 bases are TGCGCCAGCAGCCAAGGGGGCGGGACTGGGGAGTCACCCCTCCACTTT. Encoded protein: CASSQGGGTGESPLHF.

The J gene is TRBJ2-2, the V gene TRBV11-2; 9 nucleotides line up with TRBD1. CDR1 and CDR2 from the germline V gene are SGHAT and FQNNGV. V gave up 3 bases and J gave up 5 bases; unmatched junction bases: 13. The CDR3 sequence is 18 residues long. This CDR3 reads CASSLGAFGTGITGELFF. The CDR3 DNA reads as TGTGCCAGCAGCTTGGGCGCCTTCGGGACAGGGATTACCGGGGAGCTGTTTTTT.

The chain's CDR3 is CASSPSGQYYGYTF. The DNA of the CDR3 is TGTGCCAGCAGCCCATCGGGACAGTACTATGGCTACACCTTC. The chain links TRBV2 to TRBJ1-2; TRBD1 aligns across 7 bases. This CDR3 contains 14 residues. CDR1 is SNHLY, CDR2 FYNNEI, per germline. V lost 6 bases, J lost 3 bases, and 7 bases stayed unmatched.

CDR3: CASSQARRDYTSYEQYF. CDR3 DNA sequence: TGCGCCAGCAGCCAAGCCAGGAGGGATTATACCTCCTACGAGCAGTACTTC. The gene calls are TRBV4-1 and TRBJ2-7, with D tentatively TRBD2 (6 bases). Germline lookup yields CDR1 MGHRA and CDR2 YSYEKL. The CDR3 loop spans 17 amino acids. Trimming shortened V by 1 base and J by 0 bases, and 16 bases separated the two germline ends.

The chain recombines TRBV19 with TRBJ1-2; D perhaps matches TRBD1 (5 bases). The CDR3 spans 13 residues. V lost 7 bases to trimming and J lost 3 bases, with 12 bases between them. Germline V CDR1 and CDR2: LNHDA, SQIVND (reference sequence). DNA for the CDR3: TGTGCCAGTACCGTAGGGGATTACTATGGCTACACCTTC. This translates into CASTVGDYYGYTF.

This chain uses TRBV2 with TRBJ1-1; D not certain. V lost 6 bases to trimming and J lost 5 bases, with 19 bases between them. The V gene's germline CDR1 is SNHLY and CDR2 FYNNEI. The CDR3 loop spans 15 amino acids. CDR3 sequence (DNA): TGTGCCAGCAGCCCTCGAATTGTTAGGGAGACTGAAGCTTTCTTT. Translated: CASSPRIVRETEAFF.

The rearrangement links TRBV19 to TRBJ2-5; 9 bases align to TRBD1. The CDR3 extends over 14 amino acids. The V segment lost 5 bases and the J segment 5 bases; nucleotides outside the gene matches: 6. Germline loops: CDR1 LNHDA, CDR2 SQIVND (reference sequence). The CDR3 coding sequence is TGTGCCAGTAGTCTACAGGGGGCTCAGGAGACCCAGTACTTC. This encodes CASSLQGAQETQYF. The whole variable domain, remainder taken from reference TRBV19 and TRBJ2-5, is DGGITQSPKYLFRKEGQNVTLSCEQNLNHDAMYWYRQDPGQGLRLIYYSQIVNDFQKGDIAEGYSVSREKKESFPLTVTSAQKNPTAFYLCASSLQGAQETQYFGPGTRLLVL.

The genes are TRBV14 and TRBJ2-7; 7 bases are shared with TRBD2. From germline, CDR1 is SGHDN and CDR2 FVKESK. The CDR3 runs to 15 residues. J lost 0 bases, V lost 6 bases, and 8 bases had no gene match. CDR3 bases: TGTGCCAGCAGATCGGGCGGGAGAAACTCCTACGAGCAGTACTTC. Protein sequence: CASRSGGRNSYEQYF.

The chain couples TRBV4-2 to TRBJ1-1; the match to TRBD1 covers 9 bases. Losses at the gene ends were 7 bases for V and 1 base for J; bases not matched to a gene: 7. The CDR3 loop spans 15 amino acids. The germline V gene has CDR1 LGHNA and CDR2 YNFKEQ. The CDR3 bases are TGTGCCAGCACCAACAGGGGGCCCCGGAACACTGAAGCTTTCTTT. It translates to CASTNRGPRNTEAFF.

The chain uses TRBV5-1 and TRBJ2-3; D is uncertain. V lost 0 bases, J lost 4 bases, and 12 bases lay in between. The CDR3 consists of 15 residues. In germline, CDR1 is SGHRS, CDR2 YFSETQ. The CDR3 loop is CASSLATEVADTQYF. Written as DNA, the CDR3 is TGCGCCAGCAGCTTGGCGACTGAAGTAGCAGATACGCAGTATTTT. Filled out from reference TRBV5-1 and TRBJ2-3, the complete variable domain reads KAGVTQTPRYLIKTRGQQVTLSCSPISGHRSVSWYQQTPGQGLQFLFEYFSETQRNKGNFPGRFSGRQFSNSRSEMNVSTLELGDSALYLCASSLATEVADTQYFGPGTRLTVL.